The table lists the clone carrying this TCR beta chain with a few counts. This sample stems from a study of OX40 agonist ivuxolimab in advanced cancers. Only in-frame clones appear in the TCRdb table, and some are missing; sequencing was by immunoSEQ multiplex PCR. Among about 120,000 clones listed, around 87% were seen once. The specimen was CD4+ or CD8+ T cells sorted from blood, collected in a trial of the OX40 agonist ivuxolimab. The clonotype originates from an adult with an advanced solid tumor such as melanoma, head and neck, liver or kidney cancer.

CDR3 nucleotide sequence: TGTGCCAGCAGCTTACTAGGAGAGTCCCCGAAGCAGTACTTC. Translating gives CASSLLGESPKQYF. The chain recombines TRBV7-9 with TRBJ2-7; the D is unclear. Trimming stripped 2 bases from V and 8 bases from J, with 16 bases between. Germline V gene lookup returns CDR1 SEHNR and CDR2 FQNEAQ (reference sequence). This CDR3 region has 14 residues.